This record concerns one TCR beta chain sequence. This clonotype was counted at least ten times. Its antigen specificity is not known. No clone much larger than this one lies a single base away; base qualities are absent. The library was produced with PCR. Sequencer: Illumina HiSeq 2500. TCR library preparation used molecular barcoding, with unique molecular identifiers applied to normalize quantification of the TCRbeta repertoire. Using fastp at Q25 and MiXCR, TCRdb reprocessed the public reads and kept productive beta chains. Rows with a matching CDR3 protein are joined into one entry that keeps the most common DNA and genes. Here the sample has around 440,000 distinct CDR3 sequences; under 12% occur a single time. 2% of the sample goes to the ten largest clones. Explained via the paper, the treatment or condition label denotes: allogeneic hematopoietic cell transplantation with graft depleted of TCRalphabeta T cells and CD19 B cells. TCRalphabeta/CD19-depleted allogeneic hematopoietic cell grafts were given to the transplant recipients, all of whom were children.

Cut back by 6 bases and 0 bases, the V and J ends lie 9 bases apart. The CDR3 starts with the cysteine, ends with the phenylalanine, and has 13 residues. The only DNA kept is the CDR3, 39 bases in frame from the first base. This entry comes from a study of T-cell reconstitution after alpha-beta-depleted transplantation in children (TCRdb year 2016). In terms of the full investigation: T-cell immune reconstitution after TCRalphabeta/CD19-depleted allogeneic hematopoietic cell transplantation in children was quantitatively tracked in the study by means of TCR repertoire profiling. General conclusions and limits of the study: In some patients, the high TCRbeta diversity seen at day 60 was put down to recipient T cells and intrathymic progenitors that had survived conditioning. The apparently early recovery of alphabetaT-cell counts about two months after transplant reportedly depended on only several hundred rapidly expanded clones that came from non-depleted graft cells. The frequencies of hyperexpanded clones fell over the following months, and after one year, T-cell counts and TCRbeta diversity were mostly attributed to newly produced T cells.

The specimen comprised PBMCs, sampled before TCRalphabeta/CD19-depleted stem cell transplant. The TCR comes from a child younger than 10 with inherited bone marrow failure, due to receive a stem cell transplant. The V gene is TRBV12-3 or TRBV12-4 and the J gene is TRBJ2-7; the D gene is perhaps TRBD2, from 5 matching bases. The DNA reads TGTGCCAGCAGGCCCCGGGACTCCTACGAGCAGTACTTC. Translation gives CASRPRDSYEQYF.